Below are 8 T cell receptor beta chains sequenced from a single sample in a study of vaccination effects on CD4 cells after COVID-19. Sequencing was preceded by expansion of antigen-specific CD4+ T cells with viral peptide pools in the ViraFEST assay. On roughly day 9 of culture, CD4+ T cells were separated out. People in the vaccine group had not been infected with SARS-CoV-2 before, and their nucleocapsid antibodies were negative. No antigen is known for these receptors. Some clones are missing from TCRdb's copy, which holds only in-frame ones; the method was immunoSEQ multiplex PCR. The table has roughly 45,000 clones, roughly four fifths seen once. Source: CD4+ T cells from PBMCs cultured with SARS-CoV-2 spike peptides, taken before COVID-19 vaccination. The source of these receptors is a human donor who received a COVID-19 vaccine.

The CDR3, as DNA: TGTGCCAGCAATTCACAGGGGTTTACTGAAGCTTTCTTT. It translates to CASNSQGFTEAFF. The rearrangement links TRBV28 to TRBJ1-1; 7 nucleotides align to TRBD1. The V segment lost 7 bases and the J segment 5 bases; nucleotides outside the gene matches: 7. Germline V lookup: CDR1 MDHEN, CDR2 SYDVKM. CDR3 length: 13 amino acids. Full variable domain (remainder filled in from reference TRBV28 and TRBJ1-1): DVKVTQSSRYLVKRTGEKVFLECVQDMDHENMFWYRQDPGLGLRLIYFSYDVKMKEKGDIPEGYSVSREKKERFSLILESASTNQTSMYLCASNSQGFTEAFFGQGTRLTVV.

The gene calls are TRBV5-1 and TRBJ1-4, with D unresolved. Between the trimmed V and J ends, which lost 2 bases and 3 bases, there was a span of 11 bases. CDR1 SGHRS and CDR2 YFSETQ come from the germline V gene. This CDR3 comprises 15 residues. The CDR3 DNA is TGCGCCAGCAGCTTTTCGGGTGGGCCTAATGAAAAACTGTTTTTT. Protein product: CASSFSGGPNEKLFF.

In DNA, the CDR3 is TGTGCCAGCAGCTTAGATTCGACAGGGGTCTACGAGCAGTACGTC. Its protein is CASSLDSTGVYEQYV. The chain couples TRBV7-2 to TRBJ2-7; 8 bases align to TRBD1. CDR3 length: 15 amino acids. With 1 base clipped from V and 3 bases from J, the junction kept 5 bases outside the gene matches. Germline CDR1 is SGHTA and CDR2 is FQGNSA.

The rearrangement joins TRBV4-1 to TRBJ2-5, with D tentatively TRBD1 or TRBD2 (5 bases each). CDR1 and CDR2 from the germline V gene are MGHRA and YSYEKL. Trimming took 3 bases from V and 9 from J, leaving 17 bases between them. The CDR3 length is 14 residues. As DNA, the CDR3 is TGCGCCAGCAGCCAGATGGGGACCAGGGTGGCCCAGTACTTC. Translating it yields CASSQMGTRVAQYF.

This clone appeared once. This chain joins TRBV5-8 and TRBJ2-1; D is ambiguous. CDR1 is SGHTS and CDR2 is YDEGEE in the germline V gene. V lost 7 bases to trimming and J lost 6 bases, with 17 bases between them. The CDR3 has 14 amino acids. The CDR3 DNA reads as TGTGCCAGCCCGGATTTCAACCCCGGCAATGAGCAGTTCTTC. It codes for CASPDFNPGNEQFF.

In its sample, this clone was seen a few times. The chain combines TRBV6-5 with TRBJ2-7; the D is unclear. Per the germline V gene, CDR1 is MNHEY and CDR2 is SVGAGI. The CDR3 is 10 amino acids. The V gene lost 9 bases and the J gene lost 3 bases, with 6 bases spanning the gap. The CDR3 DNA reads TGTGCCAGTGGGCACTACGAGCAGTACGTC. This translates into CASGHYEQYV.

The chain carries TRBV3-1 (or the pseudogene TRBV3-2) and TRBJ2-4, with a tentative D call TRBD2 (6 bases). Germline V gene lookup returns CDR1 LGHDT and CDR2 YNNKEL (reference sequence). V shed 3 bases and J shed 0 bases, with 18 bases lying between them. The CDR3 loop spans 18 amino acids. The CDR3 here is CASSQDLVRAGAKNIQYF. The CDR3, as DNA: TGTGCCAGCAGCCAGGATCTAGTGCGAGCGGGAGCCAAAAACATTCAGTACTTC.

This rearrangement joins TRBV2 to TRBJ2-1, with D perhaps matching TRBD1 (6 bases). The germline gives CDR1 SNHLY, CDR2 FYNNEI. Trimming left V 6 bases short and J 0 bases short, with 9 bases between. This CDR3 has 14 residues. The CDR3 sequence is CASSPDSSYNEQFF. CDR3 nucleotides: TGTGCCAGCAGCCCGGACAGCTCCTACAATGAGCAGTTCTTC.